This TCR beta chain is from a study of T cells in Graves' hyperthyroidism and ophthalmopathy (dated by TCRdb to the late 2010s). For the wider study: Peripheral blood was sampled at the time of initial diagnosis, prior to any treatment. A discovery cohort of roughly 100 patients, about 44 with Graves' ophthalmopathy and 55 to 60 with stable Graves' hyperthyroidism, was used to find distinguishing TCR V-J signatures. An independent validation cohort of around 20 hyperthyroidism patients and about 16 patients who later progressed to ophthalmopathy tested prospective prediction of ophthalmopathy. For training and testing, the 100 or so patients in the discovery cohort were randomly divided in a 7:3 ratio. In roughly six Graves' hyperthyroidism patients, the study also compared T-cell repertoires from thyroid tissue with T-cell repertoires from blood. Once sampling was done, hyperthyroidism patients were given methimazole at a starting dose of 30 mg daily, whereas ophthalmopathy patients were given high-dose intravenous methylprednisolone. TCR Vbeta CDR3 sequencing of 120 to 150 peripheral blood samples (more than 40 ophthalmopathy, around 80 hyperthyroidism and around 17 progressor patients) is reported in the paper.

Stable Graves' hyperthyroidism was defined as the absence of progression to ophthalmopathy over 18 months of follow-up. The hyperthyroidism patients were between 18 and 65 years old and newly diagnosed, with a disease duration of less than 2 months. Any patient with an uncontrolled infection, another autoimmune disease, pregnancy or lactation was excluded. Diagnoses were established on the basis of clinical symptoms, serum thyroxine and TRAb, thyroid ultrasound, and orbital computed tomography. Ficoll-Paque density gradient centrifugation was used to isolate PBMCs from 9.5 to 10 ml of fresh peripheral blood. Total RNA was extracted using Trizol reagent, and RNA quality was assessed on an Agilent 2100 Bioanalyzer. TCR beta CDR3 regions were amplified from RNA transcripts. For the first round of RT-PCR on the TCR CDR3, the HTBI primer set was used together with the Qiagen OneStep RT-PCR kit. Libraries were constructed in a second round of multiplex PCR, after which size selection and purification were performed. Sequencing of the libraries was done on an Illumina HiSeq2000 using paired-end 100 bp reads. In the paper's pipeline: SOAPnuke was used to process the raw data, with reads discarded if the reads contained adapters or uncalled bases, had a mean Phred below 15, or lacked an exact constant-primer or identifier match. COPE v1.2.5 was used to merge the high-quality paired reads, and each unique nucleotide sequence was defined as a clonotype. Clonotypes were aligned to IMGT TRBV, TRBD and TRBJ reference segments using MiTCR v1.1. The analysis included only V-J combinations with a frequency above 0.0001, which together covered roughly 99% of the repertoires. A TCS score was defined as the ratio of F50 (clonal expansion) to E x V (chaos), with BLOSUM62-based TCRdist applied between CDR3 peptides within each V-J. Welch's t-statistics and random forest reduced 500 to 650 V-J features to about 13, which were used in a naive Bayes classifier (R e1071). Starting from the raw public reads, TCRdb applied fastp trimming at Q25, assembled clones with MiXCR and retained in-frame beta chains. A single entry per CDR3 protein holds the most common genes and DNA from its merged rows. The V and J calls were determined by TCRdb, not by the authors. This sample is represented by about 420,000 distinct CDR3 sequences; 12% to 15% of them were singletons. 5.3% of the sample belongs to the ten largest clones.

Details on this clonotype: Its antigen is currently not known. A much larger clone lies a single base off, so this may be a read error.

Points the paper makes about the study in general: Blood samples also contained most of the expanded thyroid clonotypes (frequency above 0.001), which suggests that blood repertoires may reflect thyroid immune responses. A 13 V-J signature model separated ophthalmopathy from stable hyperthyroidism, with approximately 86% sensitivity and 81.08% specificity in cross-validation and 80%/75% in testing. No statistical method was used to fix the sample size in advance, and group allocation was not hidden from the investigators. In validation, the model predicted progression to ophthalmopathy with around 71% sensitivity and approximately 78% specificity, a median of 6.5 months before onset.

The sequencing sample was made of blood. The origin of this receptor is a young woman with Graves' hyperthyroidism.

The DNA reads TGTGCCAGCTCACCACTTTCCCTGCAGACCTACAATGAGCAGCTCTTC. Its protein product is CASSPLSLQTYNEQLF. The chain is assembled from TRBV18 and TRBJ2-1, with the identity of the D gene unclear. Via the germline V gene, CDR1 is KGHSH and CDR2 LQKENI. The CDR3 has 16 amino acids, counting the end cysteine and phenylalanine. Solely the CDR3 DNA is kept, with 48 bases framed from the first base.